The next 4 T cell receptor beta chains were all read from a single sample in a study of blood T cell repertoires in COVID-19. Assay: immunoSEQ multiplex PCR; the TCRdb copy retains only in-frame clones and omits some. The table includes roughly 55,000 clones, approximately 80% detected once. The sequenced sample was peripheral blood. Receptors were obtained from a human donor with active or convalescent COVID-19. The donor label of this sample is uncertain.

This sequence joins TRBV5-1 and TRBJ2-5, with TRBD2 identical over 9 bases. Trimming at V came to 1 base and at J to 5 bases, leaving 9 bases not matched to a gene. This CDR3 region has 16 residues. CDR1 and CDR2 from the germline V gene are SGHRS and YFSETQ. This CDR3 reads CASSLSSGMGTETQYF. CDR3 coding DNA: TGCGCCAGCAGCTTGTCTAGCGGGATGGGTACGGAGACCCAGTACTTC.

CDR3 nucleotide sequence: TGTGCCAGCAGCCAACCAGGCAGCTCCTACGAGCAGTACTTC. This encodes CASSQPGSSYEQYF. V usage is TRBV14 and J usage is TRBJ2-7; D gene uncertain. Germline CDR1 reads SGHDN; CDR2 reads FVKESK. With 2 bases removed from V and 0 bases from J, the gap between germline ends came to 8 bases. The CDR3 loop spans 14 amino acids.

This clone occurred a few times. The chain couples TRBV19 to TRBJ2-7; TRBD2 aligns across 7 bases. V was clipped by 8 bases and J by 4 bases; unmatched bases: 5. This CDR3 spans 12 amino acids. Germline V gene data show CDR1 as LNHDA and CDR2 as SQIVND (reference sequence). The CDR3 nucleotides read TGTGCCAGTTTGGCGGGAGAGTACGAGCAGTACTTC. It encodes CASLAGEYEQYF.

Details on this clone: Compared with germline, one end of the junction differs, possibly owing to a read error. V gene TRBV7-7 combines with J gene TRBJ2-2; 10 nucleotides agree with TRBD2. Germline V gene data show CDR1 as SSHAT and CDR2 as FNYEAQ (reference sequence). The CDR3 totals 19 residues. The CDR3 DNA sequence: TGTGCTAGCAGCCCCTCCCACTCTTTTAGCGGGAGGCCGTCCGGGGAGCTGTTTTTT. Its protein is CASSPSHSFSGRPSGELFF.